The clone carrying this T cell receptor beta chain showed up just a few times. The antigen remains undetermined. It was with unique molecular identifiers that the TCRbeta library was prepared. TCRdb itself ran the PCR reads through MiXCR, one entry per CDR3 protein. The table has about 130,000 distinct CDR3 sequences, 9.5% to 10% seen once. This specimen belongs to a study of T-cell reconstitution after alpha-beta-depleted transplantation in children. Regarding the study as a whole: Two months or so post-transplant, alpha-beta T cells reportedly derived from several hundred expanded graft clones. After one year, T-cell counts and TCRbeta diversity mostly came from new T cells. Recipient T cells and thymic progenitors that survived gave rise to the high TCRbeta diversity observed at day 60 in some patients.

Trimming shortened V by 6 bases and J by 0 bases, and 15 bases separated the two germline ends. This CDR3 spans 16 amino acids. Germline V gives CDR1 SGHTA, CDR2 FQGNSA. The J gene is TRBJ2-1, the V gene TRBV7-2; D perhaps matches TRBD2 (6 bases). The clonotype originates from a girl under three years old who had a stem cell transplant for combined immunodeficiency, so the T cells may come from the graft donor. The sample in question was PBMCs, mostly from graft donor cells, obtained 180 days after TCRalphabeta/CD19-depleted stem cell transplant. The CDR3 sequence is CASSGDSYFSYNEQFF. The CDR3 bases are TGTGCCAGCAGTGGGGACTCTTACTTCTCCTACAATGAGCAGTTCTTC.